Following are 15 T cell receptor beta chains from one sample sequenced in a study of vaccination effects on CD4 cells after COVID-19 (dated by TCRdb to the early 2020s). The ViraFEST assay stimulated PBMC with viral peptide pools and then used TCR sequencing to identify antigen-specific CD4+ T cell clonotypes by expansion. After less than 13 days of culture, CD4+ T cells were isolated with the EasySep CD4+ T cell isolation kit. Convalescent patients had PCR-confirmed SARS-CoV-2 infection between March and December 2020, before Alpha, Beta and Delta variants emerged in the United States. The antigens these receptors bind are not known. The method behind the library was the immunoSEQ multiplex PCR assay. Sourced from immuneACCESS, this table was stored by TCRdb with only in-frame sequences that have V and J called. A share of the clones is absent; for the studies checked, an unresolved V gene accounts for under half, and the remainder has no known explanation. This sample gives roughly 30,000 clones in total; 72% of them show up just once. Under 35% of the sample goes to the ten largest clones.

Sample: CD4+ T cells from PBMCs cultured with a peptide pool, taken before COVID-19 vaccination. The receptor set was obtained from a human donor who had a prior SARS-CoV-2 infection.

The CDR3 nucleotides read TGTGCCAGCAGGGATTACTCCAAAAACATTCAGTACTTC. Its translation is CASRDYSKNIQYF. The chain uses TRBV3-1 (or the pseudogene TRBV3-2) and TRBJ2-4; D unresolved. The V gene's germline CDR1 is LGHDT and CDR2 YNNKEL (reference sequence). The CDR3 length is 13 residues. V was cut by 6 bases and J by 2 bases, with 8 bases left in between.

The chain carries TRBV7-2 and TRBJ1-4, with TRBD1 as a possible D gene (5 bases). Germline-derived CDR1 and CDR2 are SGHTA and FQGNSA. The CDR3 sequence is 13 residues long. V lost 10 bases and J 5 bases, leaving 14 bases between the germline ends. CDR3 nucleotide sequence: TGTGCCACAAAATCGGGGGAGAATGAAAAACTGTTTTTT. Translation: CATKSGENEKLFF.

The chain joins TRBV15 to TRBJ2-3; TRBD1 or TRBD2 may be the D gene (5 bases each). This CDR3 has 16 amino acids. Germline-derived CDR1 and CDR2 are LNHNV and YYDKDF (reference sequence). V dropped 5 bases and J dropped 6 bases, with 21 bases sitting between them. Here the CDR3 reads CATSPRRNRGPDTQYF. The CDR3 DNA is TGTGCCACCAGCCCCCGCCGGAATCGGGGCCCGGATACGCAGTATTTT. The full variable domain, rest sourced from reference TRBV15 and TRBJ2-3, is DAMVIQNPRYQVTQFGKPVTLSCSQTLNHNVMYWYQQKSSQAPKLLFHYYDKDFNNEADTPDNFQSRRPNTSFCFLDIRSPGLGDTAMYLCATSPRRNRGPDTQYFGPGTRLTVL.

The genes are TRBV7-3 and TRBJ2-1; a possible D gene is TRBD2 (5 bases). Deletions cut 4 bases from V and 5 bases from J, with 6 bases between. The CDR3 has 12 amino acids. Germline V gives CDR1 SGHTA, CDR2 FQGTGA. CDR3 bases: TGTGCCAGCAGCTCCGGGAACAATGAGCAGTTCTTC. Translation gives CASSSGNNEQFF. The full variable domain, its missing parts supplied by reference TRBV7-3 and TRBJ2-1, is GAGVSQTPSNKVTEKGKYVELRCDPISGHTALYWYRQSLGQGPEFLIYFQGTGAADDSGLPNDRFFAVRPEGSVSTLKIQRTERGDSAVYLCASSSGNNEQFFGPGTRLTVL.

This chain joins TRBV5-6 and TRBJ2-2; 9 bases are shared with TRBD2. The CDR3 runs to 13 residues. Germline V CDR1 and CDR2: SGHDT, YYEEEE. V lost 4 bases, J lost 7 bases, and 2 bases stayed unmatched. The CDR3 here is CASSLSGGGELFF. The CDR3 DNA reads TGTGCCAGCAGCCTTAGCGGGGGCGGGGAGCTGTTTTTT.

The chain combines TRBV7-2 with TRBJ1-6; tentative D call: TRBD1 (5 bases). Looked up from germline, CDR1 is SGHTA and CDR2 is FQGNSA. Trimming stripped 5 bases from V and 8 bases from J, with 19 bases between. The CDR3 extends over 16 amino acids. The CDR3 nucleotides read TGTGCCAGCAGCGAGATGAGGGGATTAGGTGATTCACCCCTCCACTTT. Residues: CASSEMRGLGDSPLHF. The whole variable domain, remainder taken from reference TRBV7-2 and TRBJ1-6, is GAGVSQSPSNKVTEKGKDVELRCDPISGHTALYWYRQSLGQGLEFLIYFQGNSAPDKSGLPSDRFSAERTGGSVSTLTIQRTQQEDSAVYLCASSEMRGLGDSPLHFGNGTRLTVT.

The J gene is TRBJ2-2, the V gene TRBV25-1, with 7 bases identical to TRBD2. V trimming: 8 bases; J trimming: 6 bases; junction bases outside the gene matches: 3. This CDR3 contains 12 residues. CDR1 and CDR2 (germline): MGHDK, SYGVNS. The CDR3 DNA reads as TGTGCCAGCGGCCGGGAGGCCGGGGAGCTGTTTTTT. It is translated as CASGREAGELFF.

This chain joins TRBV11-3 and TRBJ2-5; TRBD1 might be the D (6 bases). With 6 bases removed from V and 2 bases from J, the gap between germline ends came to 10 bases. The germline CDR1 and CDR2 sequences are SGHNT and YENEEA. The CDR3 extends over 13 amino acids. The CDR3: CASRRTVQETQYF. In DNA form, the CDR3 reads TGTGCCAGCAGACGGACAGTTCAAGAGACCCAGTACTTC.

This chain links TRBV5-1 with TRBJ2-5; D ambiguous. CDR1 SGHRS and CDR2 YFSETQ come from the germline V gene. Trimming stripped 0 bases from V and 10 bases from J, with 10 bases between. The CDR3 has 12 amino acids. CDR3 nucleotides: TGCGCCAGCAGCTTGGATCCCTGGGACCAGTACTTC. Translation: CASSLDPWDQYF. The full variable domain, its missing parts supplied by reference TRBV5-1 and TRBJ2-5, is KAGVTQTPRYLIKTRGQQVTLSCSPISGHRSVSWYQQTPGQGLQFLFEYFSETQRNKGNFPGRFSGRQFSNSRSEMNVSTLELGDSALYLCASSLDPWDQYFGPGTRLLVL.

The rearrangement joins TRBV4-2 to TRBJ2-7; a possible D gene is TRBD2 (6 bases). The germline CDR1 and CDR2 sequences are LGHNA and YNFKEQ. V gave up 0 bases and J gave up 1 base, with 13 bases separating them. The CDR3 sequence is 16 residues long. The DNA for the CDR3 is TGTGCCAGCAGCCAAGAAGGACCGGGGGAATCCTACGAGCAGTACTTC. Its protein is CASSQEGPGESYEQYF.

This clone was observed a few times. Here the CDR3 DNA reads TGCGCCAGCAGCTCCCGGGACCCTCAAGAGACCCAGTACTTC. Its translation: CASSSRDPQETQYF. V and J are TRBV5-1 and TRBJ2-5; D might be TRBD1 or TRBD2, each matching 5 bases. V was clipped by 3 bases and J by 2 bases, with 11 bases between them. This CDR3 has 14 residues. Looked up from germline, CDR1 is SGHRS and CDR2 is YFSETQ.

This sequence joins TRBV23-1 and TRBJ2-7; D unclear. Being an ORF, TRBV23-1 has a function that is uncertain. The CDR3 covers 11 residues. Trimming removed 3 bases from V and 7 bases from J, with 7 bases in between. CDR3 nucleotide sequence: TGCGCCAGCAGTCATCTCAAAGAGCAGTACTTC. This gives the protein CASSHLKEQYF.

This clone was observed once. V usage is TRBV27 and J usage is TRBJ1-1; D is unclear. The CDR3 sequence is 15 residues long. Germline CDR1 MNHEY, CDR2 SMNVEV (reference sequence). With 5 bases removed from V and 3 bases from J, the gap between germline ends came to 16 bases. Written as DNA, the CDR3 is TGTGCCAGCAGTATACGGGCCCTTGGGGACACTGAAGCTTTCTTT. This gives the protein CASSIRALGDTEAFF.

This clone was detected a few times. This chain joins TRBV2 and TRBJ2-7; unclear D gene. The CDR3 runs 15 residues. The ends were cut back, 5 bases at V and 2 bases at J, with 16 bases in the middle. Per germline, CDR1 SNHLY and CDR2 FYNNEI. CDR3 in amino acids: CASSFSRFGTYEQYF. Here the CDR3 DNA reads TGTGCCAGCAGTTTTTCTCGGTTTGGGACCTACGAGCAGTACTTC. Together with reference TRBV2 and TRBJ2-7, the CDR3 gives the full variable domain: EPEVTQTPSHQVTQMGQEVILRCVPISNHLYFYWYRQILGQKVEFLVSFYNNEISEKSEIFDDQFSVERPDGSNFTLKIRSTKLEDSAMYFCASSFSRFGTYEQYFGPGTRLTVT.

This clone was picked up a small number of times. The V call is TRBV3-1 (or the pseudogene TRBV3-2), the J call TRBJ2-1; no definite D call. This CDR3 is built from 13 residues. The germline V gene has CDR1 LGHDT and CDR2 YNNKEL (reference sequence). V dropped 3 bases and J dropped 6 bases, with 9 bases sitting between them. The CDR3 sequence: CASSQFLGNEQFF. The CDR3 DNA is TGTGCCAGCAGCCAGTTTTTAGGCAATGAGCAGTTCTTC.